The clone carrying this TCR beta chain showed up just a few times. Antigen specificity is unknown. The sample belongs to a study of CD8+ T cells in alopecia areata. Study conclusions and caveats: Tofacitinib yielded significantly lower scalp clonality and fewer expanded CD8+ clones among the top 100. Affected lesional scalp, above all in alopecia totalis/universalis, was more clonal than normal scalp.

Sequencing used cDNA as its template, made by extracting RNA and reverse transcribing it. Libraries were prepared by immunoSEQ multiplex PCR; TCRdb keeps only in-frame clonotypes and omits some of them. The profile shows 100,000 to 120,000 clones, roughly 50% of them singletons. The V gene end was trimmed by 2 bases and the J gene end by 4 bases; junction bases not matched to a gene: 8. The germline gives CDR1 ENHRY, CDR2 SYGVKD. The CDR3 contains 16 residues. Noted treatment: oral pan-JAK inhibitor, 5-10 mg twice daily. This TCR was recovered from a human donor with alopecia areata. V is TRBV10-3 and J is TRBJ2-1; 7 bases align to TRBD2. The material was CD4+ T cells sorted from blood, obtained at week 24, from a patient treated with tofacitinib. Written as DNA, the CDR3 is TGTGCCATCAGTGAGGTGAGCGGGGCTGAATACAATGAGCAGTTCTTC. It codes for CAISEVSGAEYNEQFF.